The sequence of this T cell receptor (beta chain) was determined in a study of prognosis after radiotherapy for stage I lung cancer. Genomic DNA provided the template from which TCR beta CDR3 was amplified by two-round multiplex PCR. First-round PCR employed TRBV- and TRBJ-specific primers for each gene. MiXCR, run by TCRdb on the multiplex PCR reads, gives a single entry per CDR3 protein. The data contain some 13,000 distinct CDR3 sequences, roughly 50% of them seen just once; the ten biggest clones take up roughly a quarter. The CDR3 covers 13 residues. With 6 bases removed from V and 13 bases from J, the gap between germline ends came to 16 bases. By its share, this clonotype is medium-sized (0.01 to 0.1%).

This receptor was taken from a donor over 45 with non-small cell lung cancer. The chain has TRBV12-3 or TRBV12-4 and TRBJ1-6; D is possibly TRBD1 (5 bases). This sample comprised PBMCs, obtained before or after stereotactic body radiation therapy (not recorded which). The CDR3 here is CASRRARVGPLHF. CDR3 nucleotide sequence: TGTGCCAGCAGGCGGGCCAGGGTAGGGCCCCTCCACTTT.